The source of this T cell receptor (beta chain) is a study of blood T cell repertoires in COVID-19. The CDR3 consists of 14 residues. J gave up 5 bases and V 4 bases, and 8 bases lay outside the gene matches. Germline V lookup: CDR1 GTSNPN, CDR2 SVGIG (reference sequence). The study counted Cohort 3 donors as recovered given two negative PCRs, clearance, or symptom resolution. Per the authors' pipeline: Reference gene primer amplification in the assay estimated nucleated cell counts. The protocol was immunoSEQ multiplex PCR, while the TCRdb copy is restricted to in-frame clones and leaves out a portion. V and J calls and clone size are given by that table; D and trimming were obtained from the DNA. Here the sample spans around 150,000 clones, around nine tenths being singletons.

The chain has TRBV30 and TRBJ1-1; TRBD1 aligns across 9 bases. Material: PBMCs or T cells enriched from blood (not recorded which). This receptor was identified in a woman aged 50 to 65 who had recovered from COVID-19. The CDR3 DNA sequence: TGTGCCTGGACCGTGAACAGGGGGCGGACTGAAGCTTTCTTT. Translation gives CAWTVNRGRTEAFF.